This T cell receptor (beta chain) was sequenced in a study of blood T cell repertoires in COVID-19. Germline V CDR1 and CDR2: GTSNPN, SVGIG (reference sequence). The CDR3 is 11 amino acids. Trimming cost V 4 bases and J 1 base, with 4 bases left between them. Using immunoSEQ multiplex PCR, the repertoire was profiled, and TCRdb retains in-frame clones only, with some absent. Of over 20,000 clones in the sample, 80% to 90% are singletons; the top ten hold about 19%. The receptor comes from a man between 70 and 80 years old with active COVID-19. The chain couples TRBV30 to TRBJ1-1, with unresolved D. Material for sequencing was peripheral blood. CDR3 DNA: TGTGCCTGGACCAAGAACACTGAAGCTTTCTTT. It specifies CAWTKNTEAFF.